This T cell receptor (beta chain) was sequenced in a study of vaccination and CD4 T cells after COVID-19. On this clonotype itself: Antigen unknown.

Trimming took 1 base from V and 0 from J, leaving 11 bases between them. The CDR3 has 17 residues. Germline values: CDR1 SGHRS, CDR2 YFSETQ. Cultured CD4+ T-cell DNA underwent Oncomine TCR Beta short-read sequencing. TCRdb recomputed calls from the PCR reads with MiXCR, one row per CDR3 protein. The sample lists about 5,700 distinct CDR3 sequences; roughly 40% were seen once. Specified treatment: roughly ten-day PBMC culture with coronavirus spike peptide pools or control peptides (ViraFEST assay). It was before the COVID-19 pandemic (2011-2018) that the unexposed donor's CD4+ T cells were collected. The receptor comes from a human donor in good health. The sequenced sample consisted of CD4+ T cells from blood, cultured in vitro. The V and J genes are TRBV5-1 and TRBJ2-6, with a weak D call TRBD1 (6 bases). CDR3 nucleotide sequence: TGCGCCAGCAGCTTGACAGGGATCGGCTCTGGGGCCAACGTCCTGACTTTC. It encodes CASSLTGIGSGANVLTF.